The 2 T cell receptor beta chains presented below share a single source sample, sequenced in a study of T cells in Graves' hyperthyroidism and ophthalmopathy (dated by TCRdb to the late 2010s). The library relied on multiplex PCR. The sequencer listed for this sample is Illumina HiSeq 2000. TCR beta CDR3 regions were amplified from RNA transcripts. A first-round RT-PCR of the TCR CDR3 used the HTBI primer set with the Qiagen OneStep RT-PCR kit. Using fastp at Q25 and MiXCR, TCRdb reprocessed the public reads and kept productive beta chains. Rows with one shared CDR3 protein collapse into an entry with the most common genes and DNA. Present in this sample are around 450,000 distinct CDR3 sequences, roughly an eighth of which were seen just once. Roughly 4.8% of the sample goes to the ten largest clones. The sequencing sample was made of blood. These receptors were obtained from a woman younger than 30 with Graves' hyperthyroidism.

This clonotype occurred many times. The chain employs TRBV6-5 and TRBJ2-7; no clear D gene. Germline CDR1 is MNHEY and CDR2 is SVGAGI. V lost 2 bases, J lost 4 bases, and 12 bases lay in between. The CDR3 runs to 14 residues. DNA of the CDR3: TGTGCCAGCAGTTACAGGGCAGGCCAGTACGAGCAGTACTTC. Its translation is CASSYRAGQYEQYF.

This clonotype was detected ten times or more. The rearrangement uses TRBV5-6 and TRBJ2-1; 11 bases align to TRBD2. Germline V CDR1 and CDR2: SGHDT, YYEEEE. CDR3 length: 16 residues. V lost 3 bases, J lost 8 bases, and 10 bases stayed unmatched. The CDR3 bases are TGTGCCAGCAGCTCCTCCCTAGCGGGAGGTGGCGATGAGCAGTTCTTC. Its translation: CASSSSLAGGGDEQFF.